What follows are 25 T cell receptor beta chains derived from one specimen sequenced in a study of metastatic and nonmetastatic thyroid tumors. Thyroid surgery was performed in patients who had received no treatment beforehand. Through MiXCR, TCRdb re-clonotyped the PCR reads. The data show tens of thousands of clones, 25% to 35% seen once. The sample taken for sequencing was blood. The receptors were sampled from a female donor with papillary thyroid cancer or a benign thyroid nodule (not recorded which). Some clones in this sample may be carry-over from other donors' samples.

This clone came up many times. V is TRBV4-1 and J is TRBJ1-2, with a possible D match to TRBD1 (6 bases). CDR3 length: 13 amino acids. Trimming stripped 1 base from V and 7 bases from J, with 10 bases between. Germline V gene sequence: CDR1 MGHRA, CDR2 YSYEKL. The CDR3 DNA sequence: TGCGCCAGCAGCCAAGCGGGGGCGGCTGGCTACACCTTC. It codes for CASSQAGAAGYTF.

The chain combines TRBV6-1 with TRBJ2-2; D gene uncertain. The germline gives CDR1 MNHNS, CDR2 SASEGT. The CDR3 spans 11 residues. V was shortened by 6 bases and J by 15 bases, with 14 bases between the two germline ends. The CDR3 region is CASSPPPGMFF. The CDR3 DNA follows: TGTGCCAGCAGCCCCCCTCCTGGCATGTTTTTT.

The chain has TRBV6-1 and TRBJ2-1, with D maybe TRBD2 (6 bases). Trimming left V 7 bases short and J 2 bases short, with 15 bases between. Germline V lookup: CDR1 MNHNS, CDR2 SASEGT. The CDR3 extends over 15 amino acids. The CDR3 coding sequence is TGTGCCAGCATTCCCGGGGGAGTGGCCTACAATGAGCAGTTCTTC. It specifies CASIPGGVAYNEQFF.

The chain recombines TRBV3-1 with TRBJ1-4; 8 bases match TRBD1. The ends lost 4 bases at V and 7 bases at J; junction bases unmatched: 5. The CDR3 sequence is 14 residues long. Germline V gene sequence: CDR1 LGHDT, CDR2 YNNKEL (reference sequence). CDR3 nucleotide sequence: TGTGCCAGCAGCCGACAGGGGCGGTTTGAAAAACTGTTTTTT. Residues: CASSRQGRFEKLFF.

The V gene is TRBV6-1, the J gene TRBJ1-5; 8 bases agree with TRBD1. With V trimmed by 7 bases and J by 6 bases, 11 bases remained unmatched. Germline V gene sequence: CDR1 MNHNS, CDR2 SASEGT. This CDR3 has 15 amino acids. For the CDR3, the DNA is TGTGCCAGCAAGAAACAGGGGGTGTCAGGTCAGCCCCAGCATTTT. It translates to CASKKQGVSGQPQHF.

By share, this clone counts as medium-sized. The chain is built from TRBV28 and TRBJ1-6, with a possible D match to TRBD1 (6 bases). The CDR3 is made up of 15 amino acids. The germline gives CDR1 MDHEN, CDR2 SYDVKM. Trimming took off 7 bases at V and 2 bases at J, with 12 bases between the two ends. CDR3 protein: CASINQGTYNSPLHF. The CDR3 DNA is TGTGCCAGCATCAATCAGGGGACCTATAATTCACCCCTCCACTTT.

In its sample, this clone was seen once. This chain uses TRBV20-1 with TRBJ1-1; the D gene is possibly TRBD1 (5 bases). Trimming shortened V by 3 bases and J by 0 bases, and 17 bases separated the two germline ends. The CDR3 is 16 amino acids. Germline CDR1 reads DFQATT; CDR2 reads SNEGSKA (reference sequence). In nucleotides, the CDR3 is TGCAGTGCTAGGCGCGGGGGGAGTTTCATGAACACTGAAGCTTTCTTT. Amino acid sequence: CSARRGGSFMNTEAFF.

This clone has just a few counts. Other DNA sequences in this sample translate to the same CDR3. The chain is built from TRBV5-1 and TRBJ1-2; D is ambiguous. V was pared by 0 bases and J by 3 bases, with 6 bases between. Germline V CDR1 and CDR2: SGHRS, YFSETQ. The CDR3 runs to 13 residues. As DNA, the CDR3 is TGCGCCAGCAGCTTGGATGGGGACTATGGCTACACCTTC. This encodes CASSLDGDYGYTF. Combining the CDR3 with reference TRBV5-1 and TRBJ1-2 gives the whole variable domain KAGVTQTPRYLIKTRGQQVTLSCSPISGHRSVSWYQQTPGQGLQFLFEYFSETQRNKGNFPGRFSGRQFSNSRSEMNVSTLELGDSALYLCASSLDGDYGYTFGSGTRLTVV.

Here the CDR3 reads CASRDQAGAWLDTQYF. The CDR3 nucleotides are TGTGCCAGCAGGGATCAGGCGGGAGCTTGGTTAGATACGCAGTATTTT. The rearrangement links TRBV11-2 to TRBJ2-3; 7 bases match TRBD2. CDR3 size: 16 residues. Germline values: CDR1 SGHAT, CDR2 FQNNGV. J was trimmed by 5 bases and V by 6 bases; bases with no gene match: 14.

In this sample, this clone is medium-sized. This sample also contains other DNA sequences that code for the same CDR3. V is TRBV12-3 or TRBV12-4 and J is TRBJ1-6; tentative D call: TRBD1 (5 bases). This CDR3 spans 15 amino acids. V was shortened by 6 bases and J by 8 bases, with 17 bases between the two germline ends. The CDR3 region has the DNA TGTGCCAGCAGCTCAACCGGGACGGGGGATTCACCCCTCCACTTT. It yields the protein CASSSTGTGDSPLHF.

This clone was found a few times. As DNA, the CDR3 is TGTGCCAGCAGTGACCCGGCAGGGTGGAATAACGAGCAGTACTTC. Translated, it gives CASSDPAGWNNEQYF. The chain employs TRBV6-1 and TRBJ2-7; TRBD1 might be the D (5 bases). The germline V gene encodes CDR1 MNHNS and CDR2 SASEGT. The CDR3 has 15 residues. The V gene lost 3 bases and the J gene lost 5 bases, with 17 bases spanning the gap.

This clone has just a few counts. J is TRBJ2-6 and V is TRBV6-4, with unresolved D. Deletions cut 0 bases from V and 3 bases from J, with 6 bases between. This CDR3 region has 15 residues. The germline CDR1 and CDR2 sequences are MRHNA and SNTAGT. The CDR3 DNA follows: TGTGCCAGCAGTGACTCGGGCGGTGGGGCCAACGTCCTGACTTTC. Amino acid sequence: CASSDSGGGANVLTF.

The chain links TRBV11-2 to TRBJ2-1, with D uncertain. Germline V gives CDR1 SGHAT, CDR2 FQNNGV. The CDR3 is 15 residues long. Trimming pared 2 bases from V and 6 bases from J, leaving 14 bases between. CDR3 coding DNA: TGTGCCAGCAGCTTAACCCTTCGCCCCAGCAATGAGCAGTTCTTC. Its protein product is CASSLTLRPSNEQFF.

The chain uses TRBV5-1 and TRBJ2-1; 8 bases align to TRBD1. The V segment lost 3 bases and the J segment 4 bases; nucleotides outside the gene matches: 9. The CDR3 runs to 16 residues. CDR1 and CDR2 (germline): SGHRS, YFSETQ. The chain's CDR3 is CASSSRSGTGYNEQFF. The CDR3 nucleotides are TGCGCCAGCAGCTCCCGCTCGGGGACAGGTTACAATGAGCAGTTCTTC. The full variable domain, with the rest looked up from reference TRBV5-1 and TRBJ2-1, is KAGVTQTPRYLIKTRGQQVTLSCSPISGHRSVSWYQQTPGQGLQFLFEYFSETQRNKGNFPGRFSGRQFSNSRSEMNVSTLELGDSALYLCASSSRSGTGYNEQFFGPGTRLTVL.

The chain recombines TRBV9 with TRBJ1-2; a possible D gene is TRBD1 (6 bases). Trimming shortened V by 1 base and J by 3 bases, and 13 bases separated the two germline ends. Per the germline V gene, CDR1 is SGDLS and CDR2 is YYNGEE. This CDR3 comprises 15 residues. CDR3 nucleotide sequence: TGTGCCAGCAGCGTAAGGGCAGGGGTATACTATGGCTACACCTTC. This sequence encodes CASSVRAGVYYGYTF. Variable domain in full (rest from reference TRBV9 and TRBJ1-2): DSGVTQTPKHLITATGQRVTLRCSPRSGDLSVYWYQQSLDQGLQFLIQYYNGEERAKGNILERFSAQQFPDLHSELNLSSLELGDSALYFCASSVRAGVYYGYTFGSGTRLTVV.

The V and J genes are TRBV4-1 and TRBJ2-7; D ambiguous. The CDR3 runs to 16 residues. The ends were cut back, 4 bases at V and 2 bases at J, with 18 bases in the middle. Germline loops: CDR1 MGHRA, CDR2 YSYEKL. CDR3 loop: CASSLSGFPLTYEQYF. CDR3 sequence (DNA): TGCGCCAGCAGCCTATCTGGATTTCCCCTCACCTACGAGCAGTACTTC.

Of note for this clone: An end of the junction does not agree with germline; a read error may underlie this. This rearrangement joins TRBV7-6 to TRBJ2-3, with D perhaps being TRBD1 or TRBD2 (5 bases each). The CDR3 spans 15 residues. Germline CDR1 and CDR2: SGHVS and FNYEAQ. CDR3 in amino acids: CASSGDGDLTDKQYF. CDR3 bases: TGTGCCAGCAGCGGGGACGGCGACCTCACAGATAAGCAGTATTTT.

As DNA, the CDR3 is TGCGCCAGCAGCTCAAAACAGGGTAACTATGGCTACACCTTC. This encodes CASSSKQGNYGYTF. The chain uses TRBV5-1 and TRBJ1-2; the D gene is possibly TRBD1 (6 bases). V was clipped by 3 bases and J by 1 base, with 10 bases between them. The CDR3 loop spans 14 amino acids. CDR1 is SGHRS and CDR2 is YFSETQ in the germline V gene.

V is TRBV3-1 and J is TRBJ1-6, with 7 bases that match TRBD1. V lost 1 base, J lost 9 bases, and 3 bases stayed unmatched. CDR1 is LGHDT and CDR2 is YNNKEL in the germline V gene (reference sequence). The CDR3 is 14 amino acids. CDR3 protein: CASSQGTGSSPLHF. In DNA, the CDR3 is TGTGCCAGCAGCCAAGGGACAGGCTCTTCACCCCTCCACTTT.

This sequence joins TRBV20-1 and TRBJ2-7; maybe TRBD1 (6 bases). This CDR3 has 15 amino acids. Germline CDR1 DFQATT, CDR2 SNEGSKA (reference sequence). V lost 0 bases to trimming and J lost 2 bases, with 14 bases between them. CDR3 sequence reads: CSARDPQGHTYEQYF. In nucleotides, the CDR3 is TGCAGTGCTAGAGATCCCCAGGGACACACCTACGAGCAGTACTTC.

This clone was found a few times. CDR3 in amino acids: CASSHSGGSEAFF. As DNA, the CDR3 is TGTGCCAGCAGTCACTCAGGGGGGTCAGAAGCTTTCTTT. This sequence joins TRBV28 and TRBJ1-1; 7 bases map to TRBD1. The V and J ends lost 5 bases and 8 bases, in that order; junction bases with no gene match: 8. The V gene's germline CDR1 is MDHEN and CDR2 SYDVKM. This CDR3 has 13 residues.

This clone was recorded at least ten times. The CDR3 DNA reads as TGTGCCAGCTCACCGGGCGGGAGGGCCGTGGATGAGCAGTTCTTC. This encodes CASSPGGRAVDEQFF. The rearrangement joins TRBV18 to TRBJ2-1; 9 bases line up with TRBD2. Trimming took 3 bases from V and 8 from J; bases not matched to a gene: 8. The CDR3 consists of 15 residues. Germline V gene lookup returns CDR1 KGHSH and CDR2 LQKENI.

The chain combines TRBV12-3 or TRBV12-4 with TRBJ1-2, with 7 bases aligning to TRBD1. V lost 5 bases and J lost 4; bases outside the gene matches: 1. The length of the CDR3 is 12 residues. The DNA of the CDR3 is TGTGCCAGCAGTACAGGGGTCTATGGCTACACCTTC. Protein: CASSTGVYGYTF.

This clone has more than one count but fewer than ten. This chain links TRBV12-3 or TRBV12-4 with TRBJ1-2; perhaps TRBD1 as D (5 bases). With 2 bases removed from V and 7 bases from J, the gap between germline ends came to 17 bases. CDR3 length equals 15 residues. The CDR3 DNA reads as TGTGCCAGCAGTTTAAGGGGTCGGGGAGAAAGTGGCTACACCTTC. Translated: CASSLRGRGESGYTF.

The chain joins TRBV24-1 to TRBJ2-3; D ambiguous. V was pared by 5 bases and J by 6 bases, with 14 bases between. CDR3 length: 14 residues. CDR1 is KGHDR, CDR2 SFDVKD, per germline. The CDR3 loop is CATSGLETRDTQYF. The CDR3 region has the DNA TGTGCCACCAGTGGTCTGGAGACCCGGGATACGCAGTATTTT.